The 10 T cell receptor beta chains below come from one sample, sequenced in a study of blood T cells in healthy people across ages. Then a second PCR, running roughly 7 to 11 cycles, was carried out with a sample-barcoded 5' primer and a J-beta primer mix. TCRdb redid the calling of the 5' RACE reads with MiXCR, one entry per CDR3 protein. The repertoire holds around 1,000,000 distinct CDR3 sequences, with 20% to 25% as singletons. These same records also appear under a second study, on T cells of mothers and their children.

The specimen was blood. The receptors were sampled from a girl aged 2 to 9 in good health.

The chain employs TRBV10-3 and TRBJ2-5; no clear D gene. The germline V gene encodes CDR1 ENHRY and CDR2 SYGVKD. The V end lost 2 bases, the J end lost 5 bases, and 3 bases lay between the germline ends. The CDR3 extends over 11 amino acids. CDR3 DNA sequence: TGTGCCATCAGTGAGACGGAGACCCAGTACTTC. Its protein product is CAISETETQYF.

Only a few counts were recorded for this clonotype. V is TRBV20-1 and J is TRBJ2-7; D might be TRBD1 (6 bases). The germline gives CDR1 DFQATT, CDR2 SNEGSKA (reference sequence). The CDR3 is 13 amino acids. Between the trimmed V and J ends, which lost 6 bases and 2 bases, there was a span of 14 bases. CDR3: CSAPRTGTYEQYF. The CDR3 region has the DNA TGCAGTGCACCAAGAACAGGGACCTACGAGCAGTACTTC.

This clonotype showed up just a few times. This chain uses TRBV6-1 with TRBJ2-2; no definite D call. CDR3 size: 11 residues. Trimming took 6 bases from V and 8 from J, leaving 7 bases between them. Germline V CDR1 and CDR2: MNHNS, SASEGT. The CDR3 here is CASRDPGELFF. The CDR3 DNA reads TGTGCCAGCAGAGACCCGGGGGAGCTGTTTTTT.

The V gene is TRBV12-3 or TRBV12-4, the J gene TRBJ2-5; D gene unclear. V dropped 3 bases and J dropped 2 bases, with 10 bases sitting between them. The CDR3 consists of 14 residues. CDR3: CASSFSTAQETQYF. The CDR3 nucleotides are TGTGCCAGCAGTTTTTCAACAGCTCAAGAGACCCAGTACTTC.

The chain uses TRBV3-1 and TRBJ2-7; D is unclear. Germline V gene lookup returns CDR1 LGHDT and CDR2 YNNKEL (reference sequence). This CDR3 is 12 amino acids long. Trimming removed 2 bases from V and 7 bases from J, with 9 bases in between. CDR3 amino acids: CASSQFTREQYF. For the CDR3, the DNA is TGTGCCAGCAGCCAATTCACCCGTGAGCAGTACTTC.

This clonotype was seen a few times. The chain couples TRBV7-2 to TRBJ2-5, with 11 bases fitting TRBD2. The DNA end lines up better with TRBJ2-1; the J call may be wrong. CDR1 and CDR2 (germline): SGHTA, FQGNSA. This CDR3 spans 15 amino acids. As DNA, the CDR3 is TGTGCCAGCAGCTTAATTTTAGCGGGAGGGCCACAGCAGTTCTTC. Its protein product is CASSLILAGGPQQFF.

This clonotype was seen ten or more times. This sequence joins TRBV28 and TRBJ2-4, with 9 bases that match TRBD1. Germline CDR1 is MDHEN and CDR2 is SYDVKM. V lost 3 bases, J lost 4 bases, and 7 bases stayed unmatched. This CDR3 comprises 16 residues. In DNA form, the CDR3 reads TGTGCCAGCAGTTTGATCCGGACAGGGGTAAAAAACATTCAGTACTTC. Translated: CASSLIRTGVKNIQYF.

This clonotype was seen a few times. The chain uses TRBV29-1 and TRBJ1-3; unclear D gene. The germline V gene encodes CDR1 SQVTM and CDR2 ANQGSEA. Trimming took 7 bases from V and 4 from J, leaving 17 bases between them. The CDR3 has 14 residues. Written as DNA, the CDR3 is TGCAGCGCCAGGCGCGCGGGTGCCGGAAACACCATATATTTT. Its protein is CSARRAGAGNTIYF. The entire variable domain, with the rest obtained from reference TRBV29-1 and TRBJ1-3, is as follows: SAVISQKPSRDICQRGTSLTIQCQVDSQVTMMFWYRQQPGQSLTLIATANQGSEATYESGFVIDKFPISRPNLTFSTLTVSNMSPEDSSIYLCSARRAGAGNTIYFGEGSWLTVV.

J is TRBJ2-3 and V is TRBV7-2; D is unclear. The germline V gene has CDR1 SGHTA and CDR2 FQGNSA. The CDR3 is made up of 16 amino acids. V was trimmed by 1 base and J by 0 bases, leaving 11 bases between them. CDR3 bases: TGTGCCAGCAGCTTAGTTGGCAGCTCTAGCACAGATACGCAGTATTTT. This sequence encodes CASSLVGSSSTDTQYF.

Only a few counts were recorded for this clonotype. As DNA, the CDR3 is TGTGCCAGCAGCAACAACGACGGACCTGACTACTACGAGCAGTACTTC. Its translation: CASSNNDGPDYYEQYF. The rearrangement links TRBV21-1 to TRBJ2-7. TRBV21-1 constitutes a pseudogene. The CDR3 has 16 residues.